A single count supports the clone carrying this T cell receptor (beta chain). The antigen is unknown. The data stem from a study of cytomegalovirus exposure and HLA in healthy donors. A multiplex PCR was run with 60 Vbeta primers and 13 Jbeta primers. Clones were sequenced by immunoSEQ multiplex PCR, and TCRdb holds only the in-frame ones, with some missing. The repertoire holds about 160,000 clones, with 83% as singletons. Study findings and constraints: Cytomegalovirus association was listed for about 160 TCR beta chains.

This CDR3 comprises 16 residues. The germline V gene encodes CDR1 SGHDT and CDR2 YYEEEE. V lost 4 bases to trimming and J lost 0 bases, with 13 bases between them. The chain has TRBV5-6 and TRBJ2-2; TRBD2 might be the D (5 bases). The material sequenced was PBMCs. This TCR came from a man in his fifties in good health and CMV-seropositive. The DNA for the CDR3 is TGTGCCAGCAGCCCGTTCGGGGAAACGAACACCGGGGAGCTGTTTTTT. Translating gives CASSPFGETNTGELFF.